These 15 T cell receptor beta chains were all obtained from the same sample, sequenced in a study of tumor-infiltrating lymphocytes in primary liver carcinoma. RNA and DNA were co-extracted from roughly 20-30 mg of unsorted bulk tissue. The authors made TCR beta cDNA from roughly 480 ng total RNA with a constant-region primer. Nested multiplex PCR, run for three rounds with slightly modified ARM-PCR, yielded TCR beta libraries. The first two PCR rounds used TRBV1-TRBV30 primers with a Cbeta primer, approximately 10 cycles each. TCRdb re-analysed the multiplex PCR reads in MiXCR, keeping a single row per CDR3 protein. The profile shows 40,000 to 45,000 distinct CDR3 sequences, around 70% of them singletons. Sample: liver tumor tissue from sampling region 2. Subset defined: tumor region T2, inferior pole. All receptors come from a man between 40 and 49 years old with primary liver carcinoma and hepatitis B virus infection.

This chain joins TRBV11-2 and TRBJ2-7; D might be TRBD1 or TRBD2, each matching 7 bases. The CDR3 extends over 13 amino acids. From germline, CDR1 is SGHAT and CDR2 FQNNGV. The V end lost 1 base, the J end lost 6 bases, and 10 bases lay between the germline ends. DNA of the CDR3: TGTGCCAGCAGCTTAGGCAGGGGGGGCGAGCAGTACTTC. Translating it yields CASSLGRGGEQYF.

About this clonotype itself: As the CDR3 is not closed by the conserved phenylalanine or tryptophan, this likely results from a read error. The gene calls are TRBV30 and TRBJ1-1, with 7 positions matching TRBD1. Germline CDR1 GTSNPN, CDR2 SVGIG (reference sequence). There are 14 residues in the CDR3. The CDR3 nucleotides are TGTGCTTGGAACCCGACAGGGCAATTGGCTGAAGCTTTCATT. Its translation: CAWNPTGQLAEAFI.

Notes on this clonotype: Germline and junction disagree at one end, which may indicate a read error. The chain links TRBV4-1 to TRBJ2-2; no firm D call. CDR1 MGHRA and CDR2 YSYEKL come from the germline V gene. This CDR3 region has 13 residues. As DNA, the CDR3 is TGTGCCAGCAGCCACACTGTAGCCGGGGAGCTGTTTTTT. Its translation: CASSHTVAGELFF.

Points on this clonotype: Because the CDR3 is missing its conserved closing phenylalanine or tryptophan, this is likely a read error. The CDR3 here is CSVGAGWGMNTDAFS. The CDR3 coding sequence is TGCAGCGTCGGCGCAGGGTGGGGTATGAACACTGATGCTTTCTCT. The chain is built from TRBV29-1 and TRBJ1-1; TRBD1 is a possible D gene (5 bases). The CDR3 consists of 15 residues. CDR1 SQVTM and CDR2 ANQGSEA come from the germline V gene.

This clonotype has a count of ten or more. This may be a read error, as it is one base from a much larger clone. The chain couples TRBV5-1 to TRBJ1-1, with D possibly TRBD1 on 6 matching bases. This CDR3 contains 15 residues. Germline assignment: CDR1 SGHRS and CDR2 YFSETQ. This CDR3 is CASSFGGTGITGAFF. CDR3 coding DNA: TGCGCCAGCAGCTTTGGGGGAACAGGGATAACTGGAGCTTTCTTT.

Details on this clonotype: One end of the junction varies from germline; a read error may be responsible. This chain links TRBV10-3 with TRBJ2-2; 10 nucleotides align to TRBD2. There are 15 residues in the CDR3. Germline V gene sequence: CDR1 ENHRY, CDR2 SYGVKD. This CDR3 is CAIKQAGGNTGELSF. The CDR3 DNA sequence: TGTGCCATCAAGCAAGCGGGAGGGAACACCGGGGAGCTGTCTTTT.

On this clonotype itself: It is likely a read error, because the conserved phenylalanine at the end of the CDR3 is missing. The chain uses TRBV6-5 and TRBJ1-1; D ambiguous. V was pared by 9 bases and J by 6 bases, with 17 bases between. Germline V gene lookup returns CDR1 MNHEY and CDR2 SVGAGI. This CDR3 contains 13 residues. As DNA, the CDR3 is TGTGCCAGTAGGAGCCTCGTTGCCCCTGAAGCTTTCTTA. It codes for CASRSLVAPEAFL.

Points on this clonotype: This CDR3 is missing its conserved last phenylalanine or tryptophan, likely due to a read error. The chain links TRBV11-1 to TRBJ1-6; D is uncertain. The CDR3 totals 13 residues. In germline, CDR1 is SGHAT, CDR2 FQDESV (reference sequence). CDR3 loop: CTSSRTLVSPLHC. The DNA of the CDR3 is TGTACCAGCAGCCGGACGCTGGTTTCACCCCTCCACTGT.

As regards this clonotype: The CDR3 carries no conserved terminal phenylalanine or tryptophan, so it likely arises from a read error. The chain joins TRBV29-1 to TRBJ2-1; D may be TRBD1 or TRBD2 (5 bases each). Trimming left V 7 bases short and J 12 bases short, with 16 bases between. From germline, CDR1 is SQVTM and CDR2 ANQGSEA. The CDR3 extends over 11 amino acids. CDR3 sequence (DNA): TGCAGCGGTCAGCAGGGAGCTAGGCAGTTCCTC. The encoded protein is CSGQQGARQFL.

Comment on this clonotype: This likely comes from a read error, as the CDR3 has no conserved phenylalanine or tryptophan at its end. Because the CDR3's place on the DNA is in doubt, the DNA is left out and the CDR3 is given as listed by TCRdb. This chain uses TRBV6-1 with TRBJ1-5. The CDR3 length equals 13 residues, ends included. Per germline, CDR1 MNHNS and CDR2 SASEGT. The CDR3 loop is CTSSEGWVRPQRL.

With regard to this clonotype: The junction departs from the called germline gene at one end, perhaps through a read error. The genes are TRBV6-5 and TRBJ1-2; D uncertain. The germline CDR1 and CDR2 sequences are MNHEY and SVGAGI. The CDR3 covers 13 residues. This CDR3 is CATRVGVNYGSTF. In DNA, the CDR3 is TGTGCCACTAGGGTCGGGGTCAACTATGGCTCCACCTTC.

Worth noting for this clonotype: The CDR3 carries no conserved terminal phenylalanine or tryptophan, so it likely arises from a read error. The DNA is omitted, as the CDR3 cannot be located on it reliably, and the CDR3 follows TCRdb's listing. CDR3 sequence reads: CASSTRGTTEAIL. The chain carries TRBV6-6 and TRBJ1-1; the table assigns TRBD1, which was not confirmed against the DNA. The CDR3 contains 13 residues when both ends are counted. Germline lookup yields CDR1 MNHNY and CDR2 SVGAGI (reference sequence).

About this clonotype: The junction and the germline gene differ at one end; a read error may be behind it. V usage is TRBV10-3 and J usage is TRBJ2-1, with a weak D call TRBD2 (5 bases). CDR1 ENHRY and CDR2 SYGVKD come from the germline V gene. The CDR3 runs 15 residues. This CDR3 reads CAISPTTQSYNEQFF. The CDR3 bases are TGTGCAATCAGCCCGACTACCCAATCCTACAATGAGCAGTTCTTC.

Concerning this clonotype itself: One end of the junction fails to match germline, which may point to a read error. The chain carries TRBV9 and TRBJ2-7, with D perhaps given as TRBD1 or TRBD2 (5 bases each). Germline loops: CDR1 SGDLS, CDR2 YYNGEE. The CDR3 sequence is 15 residues long. The CDR3 nucleotides read TGTGCCAGCACCCCCGGGACCCTGAGCTCCTACGGGCAGTACTTC. This translates into CASTPGTLSSYGQYF.

For this clonotype: The missing conserved phenylalanine or tryptophan at the end of this CDR3 makes a read error likely. The chain uses TRBV28 and TRBJ2-7; D is perhaps TRBD2 (5 bases). V gave up 6 bases and J gave up 0 bases, with 9 bases separating them. Germline values: CDR1 MDHEN, CDR2 SYDVKM. This CDR3 is 13 amino acids long. CDR3 DNA sequence: TGTGCCAGCAGGGAGCTAGCCTCCTACGAGCAGTACTCC. Translated: CASRELASYEQYS.